The 10 T cell receptor beta chains reported below all come from one sample, sequenced in a study of radiation and T cells in renal cell carcinoma. Time point specified: blood 2 weeks post-SBRT. Described treatment: 15 Gy SBRT to primary tumor, nephrectomy 4 weeks later. The method was immunoSEQ multiplex PCR; TCRdb's version includes in-frame clones alone and lacks a portion of them. This table has fewer than 90,000 clones, 80% to 90% appearing once. The specimen was blood, collected from a patient whose treatment included radiotherapy and nephrectomy. The receptors were gathered from a woman between 45 and 60 years old with renal cell carcinoma.

The chain recombines TRBV19 with TRBJ1-1; D perhaps matches TRBD1 (5 bases). The length of the CDR3 is 15 residues. With 7 bases removed from V and 6 bases from J, the gap between germline ends came to 21 bases. The V gene's germline CDR1 is LNHDA and CDR2 SQIVND (reference sequence). The CDR3 DNA sequence: TGTGCCAGTACCCCAGGCGCAGGGTTTTGGGCTGAAGCTTTCTTT. It is translated as CASTPGAGFWAEAFF.

This chain links TRBV19 with TRBJ1-5; TRBD1 matches at 9 bases. The germline gives CDR1 LNHDA, CDR2 SQIVND (reference sequence). The CDR3 length is 16 residues. V trimming: 5 bases; J trimming: 0 bases; junction bases outside the gene matches: 5. CDR3 coding DNA: TGTGCCAGTAGTCCTTGGGGACAGGGTAGCAATCAGCCCCAGCATTTT. This gives the protein CASSPWGQGSNQPQHF.

The chain employs TRBV6-1 and TRBJ1-5, with D unresolved. Germline CDR1 MNHNS, CDR2 SASEGT. The CDR3 loop spans 13 amino acids. V gave up 4 bases and J gave up 5 bases, with 9 bases separating them. In DNA form, the CDR3 reads TGTGCCAGCAGTGTAGGTTGGGATCAGCCCCAGCATTTT. Protein sequence: CASSVGWDQPQHF.

This sequence joins TRBV7-2 and TRBJ2-3, with D tentatively TRBD2 (5 bases). V dropped 1 base and J dropped 6 bases, with 11 bases sitting between them. The germline V gene encodes CDR1 SGHTA and CDR2 FQGNSA. This CDR3 spans 14 amino acids. CDR3 amino acids: CASSLELAPDTQYF. For the CDR3, the DNA is TGTGCCAGCAGCTTAGAGCTAGCTCCGGATACGCAGTATTTT.

This clone occurred a few times. The chain links TRBV30 to TRBJ1-4; a weak D match, TRBD1 (5 bases). Germline loops: CDR1 GTSNPN, CDR2 SVGIG (reference sequence). Trimming left V 0 bases short and J 7 bases short, with 12 bases between. CDR3 size: 14 residues. The chain's CDR3 is CAWSVAGFSEKLFF. Here the CDR3 DNA reads TGTGCCTGGAGTGTAGCAGGGTTTAGTGAAAAACTGTTTTTT. The whole variable domain, filled in from reference TRBV30 and TRBJ1-4, reads SQTIHQWPATLVQPVGSPLSLECTVEGTSNPNLYWYRQAAGRGLQLLFYSVGIGQISSEVPQNLSASRPQDRQFILSSKKLLLSDSGFYLCAWSVAGFSEKLFFGSGTQLSVL.

Points on this clone: One junction end does not reproduce the germline sequence, and a read error may be involved. The chain employs TRBV2 and TRBJ1-1; no clear D. This CDR3 region has 13 residues. CDR1 is SNHLY and CDR2 is FYNNEI in the germline V gene. The CDR3 coding sequence is TGTGCCAGCAGGGAAGACATGAACACTGAAGCTTTCTTT. Its protein product is CASREDMNTEAFF.

The rearrangement links TRBV11-2 to TRBJ1-2; D may be TRBD1 (5 bases). V was pared by 4 bases and J by 0 bases, with 9 bases between. There are 14 residues in the CDR3. Germline lookup yields CDR1 SGHAT and CDR2 FQNNGV. CDR3 region: CASSSGHANYGYTF. The CDR3 DNA sequence: TGTGCCAGCAGCTCCGGACACGCTAACTATGGCTACACCTTC. Full variable domain (missing parts from reference TRBV11-2 and TRBJ1-2): EAGVAQSPRYKIIEKRQSVAFWCNPISGHATLYWYQQILGQGPKLLIQFQNNGVVDDSQLPKDRFSAERLKGVDSTLKIQPAKLEDSAVYLCASSSGHANYGYTFGSGTRLTVV.

J is TRBJ2-1 and V is TRBV19, with D perhaps matching TRBD2 (6 bases). The germline gives CDR1 LNHDA, CDR2 SQIVND (reference sequence). The CDR3 covers 16 residues. V was trimmed by 5 bases and J by 3 bases, leaving 17 bases between them. DNA for the CDR3: TGTGCCAGTAGTGTTACCGGGACTTCAGTCTACAATGAGCAGTTCTTC. Translation gives CASSVTGTSVYNEQFF.

The rearrangement links TRBV7-9 to TRBJ2-5; TRBD1 aligns across 7 bases. CDR3 length equals 13 residues. V lost 5 bases and J lost 7; bases outside the gene matches: 7. Germline CDR1 is SEHNR and CDR2 is FQNEAQ (reference sequence). As DNA, the CDR3 is TGTGCCAGCAGCGCAATTTCAGGGGGGACCCAGTACTTC. Its protein product is CASSAISGGTQYF.

The rearrangement uses TRBV2 and TRBJ2-3; 11 bases match TRBD2. The CDR3 is made up of 14 amino acids. J gave up 4 bases and V 5 bases, and 2 bases lay outside the gene matches. Per the germline V gene, CDR1 is SNHLY and CDR2 is FYNNEI. CDR3 in amino acids: CASSTSGSADTQYF. The CDR3 coding sequence is TGTGCCAGCAGTACTAGCGGGAGCGCAGATACGCAGTATTTT.